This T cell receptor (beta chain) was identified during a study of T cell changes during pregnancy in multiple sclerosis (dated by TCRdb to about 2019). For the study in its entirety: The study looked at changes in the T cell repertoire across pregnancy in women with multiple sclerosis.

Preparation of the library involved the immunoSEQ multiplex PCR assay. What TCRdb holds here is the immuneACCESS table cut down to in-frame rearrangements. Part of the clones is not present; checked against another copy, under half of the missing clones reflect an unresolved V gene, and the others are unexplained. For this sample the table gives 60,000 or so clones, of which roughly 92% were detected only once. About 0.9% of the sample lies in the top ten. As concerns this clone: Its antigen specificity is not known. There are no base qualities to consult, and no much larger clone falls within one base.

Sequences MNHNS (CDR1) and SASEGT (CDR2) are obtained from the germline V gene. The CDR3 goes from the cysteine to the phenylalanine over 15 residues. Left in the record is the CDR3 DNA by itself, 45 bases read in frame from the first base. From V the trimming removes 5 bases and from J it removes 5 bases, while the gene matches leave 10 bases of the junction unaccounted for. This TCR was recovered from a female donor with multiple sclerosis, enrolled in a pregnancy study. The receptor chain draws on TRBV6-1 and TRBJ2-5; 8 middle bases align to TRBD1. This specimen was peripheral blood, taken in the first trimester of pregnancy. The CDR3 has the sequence CASSFLQGAMETQYF. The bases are TGTGCCAGCAGTTTCCTCCAGGGGGCGATGGAGACCCAGTACTTC.